The rows below give T cell receptor beta chains drawn from one sample of a study of T cell changes during pregnancy in multiple sclerosis. The repertoire was sequenced with immunoSEQ multiplex PCR; TCRdb's copy has only in-frame clones and lacks some. This table holds more than 70,000 clones, around 93% found once. Here the sequenced sample was peripheral blood, taken before pregnancy. Receptors originate from a female donor with multiple sclerosis, enrolled in a pregnancy study. Each CDR3 is given with its conserved first and last residue. The order of the fields is D gene, clone size, CDR3 length, V gene, J gene, CDR3 protein, CDR3 DNA. D genes are given only for firm matches. For some rows the clone size is stated as once, few or many, or as a class when expanded; others skip it.

>TRBD2|once|17|TRBV28|TRBJ2-1
CASSTVTGLAAYNEQFF
TGTGCCAGCAGCACAGTAACGGGACTAGCGGCCTACAATGAGCAGTTCTTC
>TRBD2|-|15|TRBV6-5|TRBJ2-3
CATSPTSGRSDTQYF
TGTGCCACCTCCCCCACTAGCGGGAGGTCAGATACGCAGTATTTT
>TRBD2|-|15|TRBV27|TRBJ2-3
CASSFSGRNRDTQYF
TGTGCCAGCAGTTTCAGCGGGAGAAATAGGGATACGCAGTATTTT
>TRBD1|-|15|TRBV29-1|TRBJ1-1
CSAKRTGTGGTEAFF
TGCAGCGCCAAACGAACCGGGACAGGGGGCACTGAAGCTTTCTTT
>TRBD2|-|16|TRBV7-9|TRBJ2-1
CASSAPGAGGLNEQFF
TGTGCCAGCAGCGCTCCCGGGGCGGGGGGATTGAATGAGCAGTTCTTC
>TRBD1|-|16|TRBV5-1|TRBJ2-2
CASSLEGQGGTGELFF
TGCGCCAGCAGCTTGGAGGGACAGGGTGGAACCGGGGAGCTGTTTTTT
>-|few|11|TRBV5-1|TRBJ1-1
CASGRGTEAFF
TGCGCCAGCGGAAGGGGGACTGAAGCTTTCTTT
>-|once|15|TRBV6-6|TRBJ1-5
CASTRETAETGAQHF
TGTGCCAGCACGCGGGAGACAGCGGAAACCGGGGCCCAGCATTTT
>TRBD2|-|16|TRBV7-2|TRBJ2-5
CASSPGLAGGRKTQYF
TGTGCCAGCAGTCCAGGACTAGCGGGGGGGCGGAAGACCCAGTACTTC
>TRBD2|-|14|TRBV7-2|TRBJ2-1
CASRLGTSGGEQFF
TGTGCCAGCAGACTCGGGACTAGCGGGGGGGAGCAGTTCTTC
>TRBD2|once|19|TRBV4-2|TRBJ2-3
CASSQVAGTSGGMADTQYF
TGTGCCAGCAGCCAAGTTGCCGGGACTAGCGGGGGGATGGCAGATACGCAGTATTTT
>TRBD1|once|15|TRBV7-2|TRBJ2-7
CASSRTGGQGYEQYF
TGTGCCAGCAGCCGGACAGGGGGCCAGGGCTACGAGCAGTACTTC
>-|-|13|TRBV7-2|TRBJ1-2
CASSLRDDYGYTF
TGTGCCAGCAGCTTAAGAGATGACTATGGCTACACCTTC
>-|-|18|TRBV6-1|TRBJ2-6
CASSDRGTRTSGANVLTF
TGTGCCAGCAGTGACAGGGGCACCCGCACTTCTGGGGCCAACGTCCTGACTTTC
>TRBD1|-|13|TRBV2|TRBJ1-2
CASSPGQKRGYTF
TGTGCCAGCAGCCCGGGACAGAAAAGGGGCTACACCTTC
>-|-|15|TRBV10-3|TRBJ1-3
CAISERSGAGNTIYF
TGTGCCATCAGTGAGAGGTCCGGAGCTGGAAACACCATATATTTT
>-|-|17|TRBV28|TRBJ2-5
CASSLSLTIPHQETQYF
TGTGCCAGCAGTTTATCTTTGACAATTCCCCACCAAGAGACCCAGTACTTC
>TRBD2|-|16|TRBV27|TRBJ2-1
CASSSGLAGVFHEQFF
TGTGCCAGCAGTTCCGGACTAGCGGGAGTGTTCCATGAGCAGTTCTTC
>TRBD1|-|13|TRBV4-3|TRBJ2-7
CASSSDRANEQYF
TGCGCCAGCAGCTCCGACAGGGCCAACGAGCAGTACTTC
>-|once|13|TRBV6-1|TRBJ2-4
CASSVTGSGIQYF
TGTGCCAGCAGCGTTACAGGGTCGGGCATTCAGTACTTC
>TRBD1|-|15|TRBV5-4|TRBJ2-7
CASSLTGAEVWEQYF
TGTGCCAGCAGCTTGACAGGGGCGGAGGTCTGGGAGCAGTACTTC
>-|-|13|TRBV6-5|TRBJ1-1
CASSYTGNTEAFF
TGTGCCAGCAGTTACACGGGGAACACTGAAGCTTTCTTT
>-|-|14|TRBV6-1|TRBJ2-6
CASRRGTGANVLTF
TGTGCCTCACGCCGCGGGACTGGGGCCAACGTCCTGACTTTC
>-|-|17|TRBV15|TRBJ2-2
CATQPVRGHPNTGELFF
TGTGCCACCCAACCTGTCAGGGGCCATCCGAACACCGGGGAGCTGTTTTTT
>-|-|13|TRBV7-9|TRBJ1-1
CASSLSSETEAFF
TGTGCCAGCAGCTTGTCCTCCGAGACTGAAGCTTTCTTT
>TRBD1|-|16|TRBV9|TRBJ2-3
CASSLGQGGKTDTQYF
TGTGCCAGCAGCTTAGGACAGGGCGGTAAAACAGATACGCAGTATTTT
>-|-|15|TRBV7-9|TRBJ2-7
CASSTNQVLPFQQYF
TGTGCCAGCAGCACAAATCAGGTGCTCCCTTTCCAGCAGTACTTC
>TRBD1|-|15|TRBV11-2|TRBJ2-1
CASSPGTASYNEQFF
TGTGCCAGCAGCCCCGGGACAGCGAGCTACAATGAGCAGTTCTTC
>TRBD2|-|15|TRBV28|TRBJ2-3
CASNAGGLPKDTQYF
TGTGCCAGCAATGCGGGAGGGCTCCCTAAAGATACGCAGTATTTT
>-|-|15|TRBV7-8|TRBJ2-2
CASSHPGQKPGELFF
TGTGCCAGCAGCCACCCGGGACAAAAGCCCGGGGAGCTGTTTTTT
>-|-|14|TRBV7-2|TRBJ1-2
CASSLGLPGNGYTF
TGTGCCAGCAGCTTAGGTTTGCCAGGTAATGGCTACACCTTC
>-|-|15|TRBV28|TRBJ2-2
CASSRSQGLAGELFF
TGTGCCAGCAGCCGTAGTCAGGGGTTGGCCGGGGAGCTGTTTTTT
>TRBD1|-|15|TRBV7-9|TRBJ2-3
CASSIRDRGTDTQYF
TGTGCCAGCAGCATCCGGGACAGGGGCACAGATACGCAGTATTTT
>-|-|12|TRBV11-2|TRBJ2-1
CASSRLEYEQFF
TGTGCCAGCAGCAGACTAGAATATGAGCAGTTCTTC
>-|once|10|TRBV20-1|TRBJ2-1
CSASGVETFF
TGCAGTGCTAGCGGGGTTGAAACGTTCTTC
>-|-|14|TRBV7-9|TRBJ2-5
CASSLGGEQETQYF
TGTGCCAGCAGCTTAGGGGGAGAGCAAGAGACCCAGTACTTC
>-|once|14|TRBV4-1|TRBJ1-5
CASSLGGSGQPQHF
TGCGCCAGCAGCCTGGGAGGGTCCGGGCAGCCCCAGCATTTT
>-|once|15|TRBV4-2|TRBJ1-5
CASSLDSISPQPQHF
TGTGCCAGCAGCCTCGACAGTATCTCCCCTCAGCCCCAGCATTTT
>-|-|13|TRBV27|TRBJ2-3
CASSPRDTDTQYF
TGTGCCAGCAGTCCCCGGGACACAGATACGCAGTATTTT
>-|-|14|TRBV19|TRBJ1-4
CASSIKGANEKLFF
TGTGCCAGTAGTATCAAGGGGGCTAATGAAAAACTGTTTTTT
>-|-|17|TRBV28|TRBJ1-2
CASSFQGSGSSNYGYTF
TGTGCCAGCAGTTTTCAGGGGTCAGGATCCTCTAACTATGGCTACACCTTC
>-|few|14|TRBV30|TRBJ1-1
CAWSESTVGSEAFF
TGTGCCTGGAGTGAGTCTACTGTAGGGAGTGAAGCTTTCTTT
>TRBD1|once|15|TRBV7-6|TRBJ2-3
CASSSNRGKTDTQYF
TGTGCCAGCAGCTCCAACAGGGGAAAGACAGATACGCAGTATTTT
>-|-|16|TRBV29-1|TRBJ2-7
CSVGGVRQGISYEQYF
TGCAGCGTTGGAGGGGTGAGGCAGGGGATCTCCTACGAGCAGTACTTC
>TRBD1|-|14|TRBV28|TRBJ1-5
CASSLDRVNQPQHF
TGTGCCAGCAGTCTGGACAGGGTCAATCAGCCCCAGCATTTT
>TRBD1|once|15|TRBV11-2|TRBJ1-2
CASSLGQGATYGYTF
TGTGCCAGCAGCTTAGGACAGGGAGCTACCTATGGCTACACCTTC
>-|-|15|TRBV7-9|TRBJ2-2
CASSLPGTNTGELFF
TGTGCCAGCAGCTTACCGGGAACGAACACCGGGGAGCTGTTTTTT
>-|-|14|TRBV9|TRBJ2-7
CASGGRGNRNEQYF
TGTGCCAGCGGTGGACGGGGGAACAGGAACGAGCAGTACTTC
>TRBD1|-|14|TRBV4-3|TRBJ2-7
CASSTQGAEAEQYF
TGCGCCAGCAGTACACAGGGGGCCGAGGCCGAGCAGTACTTC
>-|-|14|TRBV29-1|TRBJ2-2
CSVGALAHEGELFF
TGCAGCGTTGGGGCTCTCGCGCATGAAGGGGAGCTGTTTTTT
>-|-|15|TRBV9|TRBJ2-3
CASSATRRSTDTQYF
TGTGCCAGCAGCGCCACTAGAAGGAGCACAGATACGCAGTATTTT
>-|-|16|TRBV4-3|TRBJ2-3
CASSQGRGRITDTQYF
TGCGCCAGCAGCCAGGGTAGGGGGAGAATCACAGATACGCAGTATTTT